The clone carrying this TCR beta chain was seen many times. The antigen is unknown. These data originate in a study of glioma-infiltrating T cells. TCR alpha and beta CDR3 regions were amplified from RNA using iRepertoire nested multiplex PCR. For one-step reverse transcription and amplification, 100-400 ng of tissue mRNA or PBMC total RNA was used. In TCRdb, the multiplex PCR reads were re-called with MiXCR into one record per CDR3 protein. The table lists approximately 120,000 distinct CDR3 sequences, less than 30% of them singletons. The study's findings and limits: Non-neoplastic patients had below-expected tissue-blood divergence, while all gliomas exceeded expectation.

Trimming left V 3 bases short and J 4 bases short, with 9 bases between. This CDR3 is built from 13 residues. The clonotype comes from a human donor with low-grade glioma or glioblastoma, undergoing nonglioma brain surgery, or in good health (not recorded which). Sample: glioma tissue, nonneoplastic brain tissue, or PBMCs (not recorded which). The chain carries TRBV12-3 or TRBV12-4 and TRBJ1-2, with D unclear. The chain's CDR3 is CASSLRGPYGYTF. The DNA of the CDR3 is TGTGCCAGCAGTTTGAGAGGGCCCTATGGCTACACCTTC.